A single sample gave rise to the 19 T cell receptor beta chains below, sequenced in a study of blood T cell repertoires in COVID-19 (dated by TCRdb to 2020 to 2021). The library was prepared using the immunoSEQ multiplex PCR assay. As stored in TCRdb, this immuneACCESS dataset retains in-frame rearrangements with V and J assigned. A fraction of the clones does not appear; measured against another copy, unresolved V genes explain less than half of the discrepancy, and the remainder lacks a known reason. The sample table holds 150,000 to 200,000 clones, of which roughly 85% were seen once. The ten most abundant clones make up roughly 8.6% of the sample. Sequenced input: peripheral blood. These receptors were obtained from a man aged 60-69 years with acute or convalescent COVID-19.

V usage is TRBV18 and J usage is TRBJ1-1, with a possible D match to TRBD1 (5 bases). This CDR3 comprises 15 residues. Looked up from germline, CDR1 is KGHSH and CDR2 is LQKENI. V lost 0 bases to trimming and J lost 1 base, with 9 bases between them. The chain's CDR3 is CASSPPSGWNTEAFF. The CDR3 nucleotides read TGTGCCAGCTCACCACCGTCAGGGTGGAACACTGAAGCTTTCTTT. Full variable domain (remainder filled in from reference TRBV18 and TRBJ1-1): NAGVMQNPRHLVRRRGQEARLRCSPMKGHSHVYWYRQLPEEGLKFMVYLQKENIIDESGMPKERFSAEFPKEGPSILRIQQVVRGDSAAYFCASSPPSGWNTEAFFGQGTRLTVV.

The V call is TRBV9, the J call TRBJ1-3; no clear D. V gave up 1 base and J gave up 0 bases, with 8 bases separating them. The CDR3 covers 15 residues. Germline V gene sequence: CDR1 SGDLS, CDR2 YYNGEE. The CDR3 loop is CASSVSLASGNTIYF. The CDR3 DNA reads as TGTGCCAGCAGCGTAAGTTTAGCCTCTGGAAACACCATATATTTT.

The chain is built from TRBV28 and TRBJ1-1, with unresolved D. This CDR3 contains 14 residues. CDR1 MDHEN and CDR2 SYDVKM come from the germline V gene. V was clipped by 6 bases and J by 3 bases, with 14 bases between them. This CDR3 reads CASSPPRHYTEAFF. CDR3 bases: TGTGCCAGCAGCCCACCCCGACACTACACTGAAGCTTTCTTT.

The sample holds a few counts of this clone. V gene TRBV5-1 combines with J gene TRBJ1-1, with 7 positions matching TRBD1. The CDR3 is 12 residues long. J lost 10 bases, V lost 4 bases, and 7 bases had no gene match. The V gene's germline CDR1 is SGHRS and CDR2 YFSETQ. The CDR3 DNA sequence: TGCGCCAGCAGCGTGACAGGGCACCCAGCTTTCTTT. Amino acids: CASSVTGHPAFF.

V gene TRBV7-8 combines with J gene TRBJ2-7, with TRBD2 matching over 11 bases. Losses at the gene ends were 4 bases for V and 0 bases for J; bases not matched to a gene: 2. The CDR3 contains 15 residues. CDR1 and CDR2 (germline): SGHVS, FQNEAQ. This chain's CDR3 is CASSSLAGGSYEQYF. In nucleotides, the CDR3 is TGTGCCAGCAGCTCCCTAGCGGGAGGCTCCTACGAGCAGTACTTC.

The rearrangement joins TRBV4-1 to TRBJ2-7; 8 nucleotides match TRBD2. Germline V gene sequence: CDR1 MGHRA, CDR2 YSYEKL. This CDR3 spans 16 amino acids. The trim removed 1 base at V and 0 bases at J, leaving 5 bases unmatched. CDR3 region: CASSQGIAGSSYEQYF. The CDR3 bases are TGCGCCAGCAGCCAAGGAATAGCGGGAAGCTCCTACGAGCAGTACTTC.

J is TRBJ2-6 and V is TRBV28, with a possible D match to TRBD1 (6 bases). CDR3 size: 18 residues. Germline V gene data show CDR1 as MDHEN and CDR2 as SYDVKM. V shed 5 bases and J shed 0 bases, with 17 bases lying between them. CDR3 in DNA: TGTGCCAGCAGTGCCCCAGGGGCCCCTGCCTCTGGGGCCAACGTCCTGACTTTC. Protein sequence: CASSAPGAPASGANVLTF.

J is TRBJ1-1 and V is TRBV19; TRBD1 might be the D (5 bases). The CDR3 totals 13 residues. The germline V gene encodes CDR1 LNHDA and CDR2 SQIVND (reference sequence). With 5 bases removed from V and 1 base from J, the gap between germline ends came to 8 bases. The chain's CDR3 is CASSLTGNTEAFF. CDR3 coding DNA: TGTGCCAGTAGTCTCACAGGGAACACTGAAGCTTTCTTT.

This chain links TRBV7-9 with TRBJ2-7, with D unresolved. V was clipped by 2 bases and J by 2 bases, with 10 bases between them. The germline gives CDR1 SEHNR, CDR2 FQNEAQ (reference sequence). This CDR3 is built from 14 residues. CDR3 loop: CASSLTQATYEQYF. CDR3 DNA: TGTGCCAGCAGCTTAACGCAGGCCACCTACGAGCAGTACTTC.

The J gene is TRBJ1-5, the V gene TRBV5-5; 7 bases line up with TRBD1. The CDR3 covers 15 residues. CDR1 SGHKS and CDR2 YYEKEE come from the germline V gene (reference sequence). The V segment lost 1 base and the J segment 4 bases; nucleotides outside the gene matches: 5. The CDR3 here is CASSLMAGGNQPQHF. DNA of the CDR3: TGTGCCAGCAGCTTGATGGCAGGGGGTAATCAGCCCCAGCATTTT.

This chain links TRBV5-1 with TRBJ2-2; possibly TRBD2 for D (6 bases). V lost 4 bases to trimming and J lost 6 bases, with 16 bases between them. The CDR3 covers 15 residues. The germline V gene encodes CDR1 SGHRS and CDR2 YFSETQ. CDR3 coding DNA: TGCGCCAGCAGCCGGCGGGGCTCGGGCCCCGGGGAGCTGTTTTTT. Protein product: CASSRRGSGPGELFF.

The chain uses TRBV4-1 and TRBJ2-6, with 7 bases that match TRBD1. There are 19 residues in the CDR3. V trimming: 0 bases; J trimming: 0 bases; junction bases outside the gene matches: 8. From germline, CDR1 is MGHRA and CDR2 YSYEKL. CDR3 sequence (DNA): TGCGCCAGCAGCCAAGATCGGGACAGCTCATCCTCTGGGGCCAACGTCCTGACTTTC. Its translation is CASSQDRDSSSSGANVLTF.

The chain has TRBV5-4 and TRBJ2-3, with a tentative D call TRBD2 (5 bases). The germline CDR1 and CDR2 sequences are SGHNT and YYREEE (reference sequence). V was shortened by 2 bases and J by 0 bases, with 10 bases between the two germline ends. The CDR3 has 15 residues. The CDR3 region has the DNA TGTGCCAGCAGCTTTGCGGGTGGAAGCACAGATACGCAGTATTTT. Translated, it gives CASSFAGGSTDTQYF.

This chain joins TRBV28 and TRBJ1-2; D is uncertain. Germline loops: CDR1 MDHEN, CDR2 SYDVKM. The germline V and J ends were trimmed by 3 bases and 4 bases, with 15 bases remaining between them. CDR3 length: 15 residues. The CDR3 loop reads CASSLWRELFYGYTF. The CDR3 DNA reads TGTGCCAGCAGTTTGTGGAGGGAATTGTTCTATGGCTACACCTTC.

This clone turned up a few times. This sequence joins TRBV5-1 and TRBJ2-7; 10 positions agree with TRBD1. Trimming took 0 bases from V and 3 from J; bases not matched to a gene: 3. CDR1 is SGHRS, CDR2 YFSETQ, per germline. This CDR3 spans 15 amino acids. Written as DNA, the CDR3 is TGCGCCAGCAGCTTGGGACAGGGGGCCCGCTACGAGCAGTACTTC. Its protein product is CASSLGQGARYEQYF.

The chain carries TRBV30 and TRBJ2-7; perhaps TRBD1 as D (5 bases). Germline CDR1 and CDR2: GTSNPN and SVGIG (reference sequence). V shed 0 bases and J shed 2 bases, with 11 bases lying between them. The CDR3 runs to 14 residues. CDR3 sequence (DNA): TGTGCCTGGAGTGTACTGGGGCAAACCTACGAGCAGTACTTC. It translates to CAWSVLGQTYEQYF.

The chain links TRBV30 to TRBJ2-7; 14 nucleotides line up with TRBD2. There are 13 residues in the CDR3. Germline assignment: CDR1 GTSNPN and CDR2 SVGIG (reference sequence). V was pared by 5 bases and J by 6 bases, with 3 bases of the junction left unmatched. In DNA form, the CDR3 reads TGTGCCTGGGGACTAGCGGGGGGTGGCGAGCAGTACTTC. Its translation is CAWGLAGGGEQYF. The entire variable domain, with the rest obtained from reference TRBV30 and TRBJ2-7, is as follows: SQTIHQWPATLVQPVGSPLSLECTVEGTSNPNLYWYRQAAGRGLQLLFYSVGIGQISSEVPQNLSASRPQDRQFILSSKKLLLSDSGFYLCAWGLAGGGEQYFGPGTRLTVT.

The chain couples TRBV6-1 to TRBJ1-6, with D possibly TRBD1 on 6 matching bases. The germline gives CDR1 MNHNS, CDR2 SASEGT. Deletions cut 2 bases from V and 5 bases from J, with 16 bases between. The CDR3 length is 17 residues. This chain's CDR3 is CASSEISGTNNNSPLHF. The CDR3 nucleotides read TGTGCCAGCAGTGAAATTAGCGGGACAAACAATAATTCACCCCTCCACTTT.

The rearrangement joins TRBV12-3 or TRBV12-4 to TRBJ1-1; 7 nucleotides align to TRBD1. V trimming: 7 bases; J trimming: 3 bases; junction bases outside the gene matches: 2. The CDR3 is made up of 12 amino acids. CDR3 sequence (DNA): TGTGCCAGCAATACAGGGGACACTGAAGCTTTCTTT. This encodes CASNTGDTEAFF.